These 27 T cell receptor beta chains came from one sample sequenced in a study of T-cell memory formation after mild COVID-19. In TCRdb, the 5' RACE reads were re-called with MiXCR into one record per CDR3 protein. The sample holds 250,000 to 300,000 distinct CDR3 sequences, under 20% seen once. Sequences were obtained from PBMCs or a T cell subset sorted from them (not recorded which). These receptors came from a man younger than 35 who had mild COVID-19 (a few samples of this study predate the infection). Cell type and time point are not known.

This clonotype was counted a few times. The rearrangement uses TRBV7-9 and TRBJ1-1, with D tentatively TRBD1 (5 bases). Trimming shortened V by 8 bases and J by 4 bases, and 17 bases separated the two germline ends. This CDR3 has 14 residues. CDR1 is SEHNR and CDR2 is FQNEAQ in the germline V gene (reference sequence). CDR3 sequence (DNA): TGTGCCAGCGGGCGGTCGGGGACGGGCACTGAAGCTTTCTTT. This encodes CASGRSGTGTEAFF.

In this sample, this clonotype turned up once. This rearrangement joins TRBV4-2 to TRBJ2-2, with D perhaps being TRBD1 or TRBD2 (5 bases each). With 1 base removed from V and 7 bases from J, the gap between germline ends came to 13 bases. The CDR3 runs to 15 residues. Germline V gene lookup returns CDR1 LGHNA and CDR2 YNFKEQ. As DNA, the CDR3 is TGTGCCAGCAGCCAAGGATCGGTGGGGGTCGGGGAGCTGTTTTTT. Translating it yields CASSQGSVGVGELFF.

This clonotype has just a few counts. This sequence joins TRBV3-1 and TRBJ1-5, with a weak D call TRBD1 (5 bases). V was trimmed by 5 bases and J by 2 bases, leaving 13 bases between them. The germline CDR1 and CDR2 sequences are LGHDT and YNNKEL (reference sequence). The CDR3 has 15 residues. The CDR3 DNA reads TGTGCCAGCAGCGGGACCTGGGGAGGCAATCAGCCCCAGCATTTT. This encodes CASSGTWGGNQPQHF. The variable domain in full, completed from reference TRBV3-1 and TRBJ1-5, reads DTAVSQTPKYLVTQMGNDKSIKCEQNLGHDTMYWYKQDSKKFLKIMFSYNNKELIINETVPNRFSPKSPDKAHLNLHINSLELGDSAVYFCASSGTWGGNQPQHFGDGTRLSIL.

This clonotype was recorded a few times. This chain links TRBV6-5 with TRBJ1-1, with D tentatively TRBD1 (5 bases). Trimming cost V 2 bases and J 0 bases, with 13 bases left between them. CDR1 and CDR2 from the germline V gene are MNHEY and SVGAGI. This CDR3 is 16 amino acids long. For the CDR3, the DNA is TGTGCCAGCAGTTACGGGGCAGGCCTCATGAACACTGAAGCTTTCTTT. Amino acid sequence: CASSYGAGLMNTEAFF.

This clonotype has at least ten counts. The chain carries TRBV4-1 and TRBJ2-1, with no clear D. Trimming stripped 4 bases from V and 5 bases from J, with 18 bases between. The CDR3 covers 16 residues. The V gene's germline CDR1 is MGHRA and CDR2 YSYEKL. Written as DNA, the CDR3 is TGCGCCAGCAGCCCCCTCGGAGAAGACATACACAATGAGCAGTTCTTC. This translates into CASSPLGEDIHNEQFF.

This clonotype was detected many times. The rearrangement joins TRBV5-1 to TRBJ2-3, with TRBD1 identical over 10 bases. V trimming: 5 bases; J trimming: 2 bases; junction bases outside the gene matches: 11. This CDR3 has 17 amino acids. Germline CDR1 is SGHRS and CDR2 is YFSETQ. The DNA of the CDR3 is TGCGCCAGCAGTACCTATGGGACAGGGGTTCCCACAGATACGCAGTATTTT. This codes for CASSTYGTGVPTDTQYF.

This sequence joins TRBV27 and TRBJ1-1; D unclear. The CDR3 contains 13 residues. In germline, CDR1 is MNHEY, CDR2 SMNVEV (reference sequence). Trimming cost V 10 bases and J 1 base, with 13 bases left between them. The CDR3 DNA is TGTGCCACCGGGCCCGGATCGAACACTGAAGCTTTCTTT. Translation: CATGPGSNTEAFF.

This clonotype has at least ten counts. The V gene is TRBV7-2, the J gene TRBJ1-4; D might be TRBD1 (5 bases). Trimming removed 5 bases from V and 4 bases from J, with 11 bases in between. This CDR3 has 14 residues. CDR1 and CDR2 from the germline V gene are SGHTA and FQGNSA. As DNA, the CDR3 is TGTGCCAGCAGCATCACAGGTCTTAATGAAAAACTGTTTTTT. This codes for CASSITGLNEKLFF.

The J gene is TRBJ1-2, the V gene TRBV12-3 or TRBV12-4; D uncertain. The CDR3 is made up of 13 amino acids. V was clipped by 3 bases and J by 1 base, with 6 bases between them. In DNA, the CDR3 is TGTGCCAGCAGTTTCCAGCGTAACTATGGCTACACCTTC. Residues: CASSFQRNYGYTF.

In this sample, this clonotype turned up a few times. J is TRBJ2-1 and V is TRBV5-1, with a tentative D call TRBD2 (5 bases). CDR3 length: 14 amino acids. Between the trimmed V and J ends, which lost 0 bases and 1 base, there was a span of 5 bases. Germline V gene sequence: CDR1 SGHRS, CDR2 YFSETQ. CDR3 bases: TGCGCCAGCAGCTTGGGACTATCCTACAATGAGCAGTTCTTC. Its protein is CASSLGLSYNEQFF.

This chain uses TRBV7-6 with TRBJ1-1, with D perhaps matching TRBD1 (5 bases). Germline-derived CDR1 and CDR2 are SGHVS and FNYEAQ. V was pared by 2 bases and J by 7 bases, with 11 bases between. The CDR3 sequence is 13 residues long. The CDR3 sequence is CASSLRAGNEAFF. DNA of the CDR3: TGTGCCAGCAGCTTACGGGCAGGGAATGAAGCTTTCTTT.

This chain joins TRBV6-4 and TRBJ2-7; 7 nucleotides agree with TRBD1. V lost 5 bases, J lost 4 bases, and 11 bases stayed unmatched. The germline V gene encodes CDR1 MRHNA and CDR2 SNTAGT. The CDR3 covers 15 residues. DNA of the CDR3: TGTGCCAGCAGTAAATCCGGGACAGCACAATACGAGCAGTACGTC. Protein product: CASSKSGTAQYEQYV.

The table lists this clonotype with a count of one. V and J are TRBV28 and TRBJ2-7; the D is unclear. Trimming took 7 bases from V and 4 from J, leaving 17 bases between them. Germline assignment: CDR1 MDHEN and CDR2 SYDVKM. The CDR3 is 14 residues long. This chain's CDR3 is CASNPPAARYEQYV. The CDR3 bases are TGTGCCAGCAACCCCCCGGCGGCGAGATACGAGCAGTACGTC.

The V and J genes are TRBV7-3 and TRBJ2-1, with D perhaps assigned TRBD1 or TRBD2 (5 bases each). This CDR3 is 14 amino acids long. Germline V gene data show CDR1 as SGHTA and CDR2 as FQGTGA. V lost 4 bases and J lost 8, with 15 bases in between. The CDR3 loop reads CASSSTGRGDEQFF. CDR3 coding DNA: TGTGCCAGCAGCTCGACCGGACGGGGCGATGAGCAGTTCTTC.

This clonotype showed up just a few times. V usage is TRBV25-1 and J usage is TRBJ2-3; 7 nucleotides line up with TRBD2. Germline loops: CDR1 MGHDK, CDR2 SYGVNS. V shed 6 bases, J shed 1 base, and the junction held 4 bases outside the gene matches. This CDR3 has 14 amino acids. The CDR3 loop is CASRGGGGTDTQYF. The DNA for the CDR3 is TGTGCCAGCAGGGGGGGAGGGGGCACAGATACGCAGTATTTT.

The table lists this clonotype with many counts. The chain links TRBV6-4 to TRBJ2-1, with unresolved D. CDR3 length: 15 amino acids. The germline V gene encodes CDR1 MRHNA and CDR2 SNTAGT. Trimming cost V 0 bases and J 0 bases, with 6 bases left between them. The CDR3, as DNA: TGTGCCAGCAGTGACTCAGGGCGCTCCTACAATGAGCAGTTCTTC. This encodes CASSDSGRSYNEQFF.

This clonotype was counted a few times. This rearrangement joins TRBV20-1 to TRBJ1-4; D uncertain. CDR3 size: 13 residues. The V end lost 4 bases, the J end lost 7 bases, and 13 bases lay between the germline ends. CDR1 is DFQATT, CDR2 SNEGSKA, per germline (reference sequence). CDR3 in DNA: TGCAGTGCTATATTACACACTGGTGAAAAACTGTTTTTT. It specifies CSAILHTGEKLFF.

This chain connects TRBV5-4 to TRBJ2-5; 8 bases match TRBD2. The CDR3 covers 15 residues. The ends lost 3 bases at V and 5 bases at J; junction bases unmatched: 9. From germline, CDR1 is SGHNT and CDR2 YYREEE (reference sequence). The CDR3 spells CASSYLLAAQETQYF. The CDR3 DNA sequence: TGTGCCAGCAGCTACCTACTAGCGGCCCAGGAGACCCAGTACTTC.

This clonotype was picked up a small number of times. The chain has TRBV5-1 and TRBJ2-1; a possible D gene is TRBD2 (6 bases). The germline V gene encodes CDR1 SGHRS and CDR2 YFSETQ. CDR3 length: 14 amino acids. Trimming took 0 bases from V and 8 from J, leaving 12 bases between them. The CDR3 DNA reads TGCGCCAGCAGCTTGGCCGGGGGATGGGATGAGCAGTTCTTC. Its protein product is CASSLAGGWDEQFF.

This rearrangement joins TRBV12-5 to TRBJ1-2; 7 nucleotides agree with TRBD1. V was clipped by 1 base and J by 4 bases; unmatched bases: 18. The CDR3 runs 19 residues. Per germline, CDR1 LGHNT and CDR2 FRNRAP. CDR3 region: CASGLGPGTEDIPPYGYTF. In nucleotides, the CDR3 is TGTGCTAGTGGTTTGGGCCCCGGGACAGAGGACATTCCCCCCTATGGCTACACCTTC. Based on the CDR3 plus reference TRBV12-5 and TRBJ1-2, the full variable domain is DARVTQTPRHKVTEMGQEVTMRCQPILGHNTVFWYRQTMMQGLELLAYFRNRAPLDDSGMPKDRFSAEMPDATLATLKIQPSEPRDSAVYFCASGLGPGTEDIPPYGYTFGSGTRLTVV.

This clonotype was observed a few times. The chain links TRBV12-3 or TRBV12-4 to TRBJ2-5; D is possibly TRBD2 (6 bases). V lost 2 bases and J lost 5, with 18 bases in between. The CDR3 sequence is 16 residues long. CDR3 protein: CASSLYGTPAGETQYF. In nucleotides, the CDR3 is TGTGCCAGCAGTTTATACGGAACCCCCGCGGGGGAGACCCAGTACTTC.

This clonotype has more than one count but fewer than ten. V is TRBV10-3 and J is TRBJ1-2; D is possibly TRBD1 (5 bases). There are 15 residues in the CDR3. In germline, CDR1 is ENHRY, CDR2 SYGVKD. V gave up 6 bases and J gave up 0 bases, with 14 bases separating them. CDR3 nucleotides: TGTGCCATCAGCCGGGGGGGAGAACCTAACTATGGCTACACCTTC. Encoded protein: CAISRGGEPNYGYTF.

Only a few counts were recorded for this clonotype. This chain joins TRBV5-6 and TRBJ1-2; D possibly corresponds to TRBD1 (5 bases). This CDR3 spans 14 amino acids. V gave up 4 bases and J gave up 3 bases, with 13 bases separating them. Germline V gene lookup returns CDR1 SGHDT and CDR2 YYEEEE. The CDR3 sequence: CASSTLGRDYGYTF. The CDR3 bases are TGTGCCAGCAGCACCCTGGGCAGGGACTATGGCTACACCTTC.

This chain links TRBV4-3 with TRBJ2-1; no clear D gene. Trimming shortened V by 1 base and J by 9 bases, and 7 bases separated the two germline ends. Germline CDR1 and CDR2: LGHNA and YSLEER. The CDR3 covers 12 residues. CDR3 nucleotides: TGCGCCAGCAGCCAAGGCCCTGGTGAGCAGTTCTTC. Its translation is CASSQGPGEQFF.

The V call is TRBV15, the J call TRBJ2-5; no clear D. CDR1 LNHNV and CDR2 YYDKDF come from the germline V gene (reference sequence). V was cut by 0 bases and J by 2 bases, with 7 bases left in between. This CDR3 is 14 amino acids long. CDR3 sequence (DNA): TGTGCCACCAGCAGAGATTTCAGTCAAGAGACCCAGTACTTC. The encoded protein is CATSRDFSQETQYF. The variable domain in full, completed from reference TRBV15 and TRBJ2-5, reads DAMVIQNPRYQVTQFGKPVTLSCSQTLNHNVMYWYQQKSSQAPKLLFHYYDKDFNNEADTPDNFQSRRPNTSFCFLDIRSPGLGDTAMYLCATSRDFSQETQYFGPGTRLLVL.

This clonotype was counted many times. The gene calls are TRBV7-8 and TRBJ2-1; D is ambiguous. The CDR3 covers 13 residues. Germline lookup yields CDR1 SGHVS and CDR2 FQNEAQ. The V gene lost 0 bases and the J gene lost 9 bases, with 9 bases spanning the gap. For the CDR3, the DNA is TGTGCCAGCAGCTTAGCGCGTAAGTCTGAGCAGTTCTTC. Translating gives CASSLARKSEQFF.

The sample holds a few counts of this clonotype. This CDR3 is CASSPGQGGEQYV. CDR3 bases: TGTGCCAGCAGCCCGGGACAGGGTGGCGAGCAGTACGTC. The chain employs TRBV5-6 and TRBJ2-7; 9 bases agree with TRBD1. Trimming removed 4 bases from V and 6 bases from J; junction bases left unmatched: 5. This CDR3 spans 13 amino acids. Germline values: CDR1 SGHDT, CDR2 YYEEEE.